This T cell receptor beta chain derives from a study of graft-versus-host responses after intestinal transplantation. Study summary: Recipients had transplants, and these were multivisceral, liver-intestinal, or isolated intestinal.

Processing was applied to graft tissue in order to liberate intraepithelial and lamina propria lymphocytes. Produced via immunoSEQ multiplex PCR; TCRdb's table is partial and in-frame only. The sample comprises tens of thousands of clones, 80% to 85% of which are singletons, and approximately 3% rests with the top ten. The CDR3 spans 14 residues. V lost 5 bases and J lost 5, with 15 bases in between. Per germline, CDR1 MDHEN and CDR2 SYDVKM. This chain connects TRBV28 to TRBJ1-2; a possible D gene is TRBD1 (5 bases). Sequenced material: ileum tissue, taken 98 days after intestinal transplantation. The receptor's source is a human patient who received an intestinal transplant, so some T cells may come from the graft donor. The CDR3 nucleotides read TGTGCCAGCAGTCCTCTCCGACAGACGTATGGCTACACCTTC. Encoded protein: CASSPLRQTYGYTF.